This T cell receptor beta chain was identified during a study of T cell responses to AZD1222 COVID-19 vaccine. The study's findings and limits: Donors were largely white British and mainly female; clonal diversity was possibly underestimated. Spike-specific TCR breadth and depth were elevated following two AZD1222 doses.

The CDR3 consists of 15 residues. V was pared by 6 bases and J by 1 base, with 4 bases of the junction left unmatched. Germline V lookup: CDR1 LNHDA, CDR2 SQIVND (reference sequence). Remarks on this clone: Its antigen is unidentified.

The repertoire was sequenced with immunoSEQ multiplex PCR; TCRdb's copy has only in-frame clones and lacks some. The sample has tens of thousands of clones, under 95% seen once. The sequence was obtained from an adult in good health. The chain uses TRBV19 and TRBJ1-3, with 9 bases identical to TRBD1. The sequencing here drew on peripheral blood, taken on day 0 of AZD1222 vaccination. The CDR3: CASSDRGSSGNTIYF. CDR3 DNA: TGTGCCAGTAGCGACAGGGGGTCGTCTGGAAACACCATATATTTT.